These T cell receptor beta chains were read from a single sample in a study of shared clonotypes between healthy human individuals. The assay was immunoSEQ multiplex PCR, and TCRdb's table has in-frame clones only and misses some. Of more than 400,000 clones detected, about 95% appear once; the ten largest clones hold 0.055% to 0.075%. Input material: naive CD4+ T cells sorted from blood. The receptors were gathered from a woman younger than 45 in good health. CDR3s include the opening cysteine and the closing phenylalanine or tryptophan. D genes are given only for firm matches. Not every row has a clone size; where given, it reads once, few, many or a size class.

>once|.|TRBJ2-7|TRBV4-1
CASSQERDTDFSYEQYF
TGCGCCAGCAGCCAAGAGCGGGACACCGATTTCTCCTACGAGCAGTACTTC
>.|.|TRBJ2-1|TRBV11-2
CASRDIPSSYNEQFF
TGTGCCAGCAGGGACATTCCGAGCTCCTACAATGAGCAGTTCTTC
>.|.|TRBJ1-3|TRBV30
CAWSEGLGYGNTIYF
TGTGCCTGGAGTGAGGGACTGGGCTATGGGAACACCATATATTTT
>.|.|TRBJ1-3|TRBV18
CASSPRDGSGNTIYF
TGTGCCAGCTCCCCGAGGGACGGCTCTGGAAACACCATATATTTT
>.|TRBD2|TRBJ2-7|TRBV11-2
CASSLTLAGAEAYEQYF
TGTGCCAGCAGCTTAACTCTAGCGGGAGCCGAAGCCTACGAGCAGTACTTC
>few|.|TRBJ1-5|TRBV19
CASSISVLGQYQPQHF
TGTGCCAGTAGTATAAGTGTTCTCGGACAGTATCAGCCCCAGCATTTT
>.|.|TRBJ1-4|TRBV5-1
CASSRVGDPNEKLFF
TGCGCCAGCAGTAGGGTCGGGGACCCTAATGAAAAACTGTTTTTT
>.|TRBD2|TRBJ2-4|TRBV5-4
CAIKFGTSGRASKNIQYF
TGTGCCATCAAATTCGGGACTAGCGGGAGGGCCTCCAAAAACATTCAGTACTTC
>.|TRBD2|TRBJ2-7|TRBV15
CATSRSTWTSGYVQYF
TGTGCCACCAGCAGATCCACTTGGACTAGCGGCTACGTGCAGTACTTC
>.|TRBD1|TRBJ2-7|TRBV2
CASRRQGTPLYEQYF
TGTGCCAGCAGGAGACAGGGTACCCCCTTGTACGAGCAGTACTTC
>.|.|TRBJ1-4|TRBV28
CASSRPRGSWEKLFF
TGTGCCAGCAGTCGACCGAGGGGTAGTTGGGAAAAACTGTTTTTT
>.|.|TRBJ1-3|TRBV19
CASSISTASGNTIYF
TGTGCCAGTAGTATCTCGACAGCAAGCGGAAACACCATATATTTT
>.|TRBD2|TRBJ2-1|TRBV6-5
CASSYERGASQFF
TGTGCCAGCAGTTACGAGCGGGGGGCGAGTCAGTTCTTC
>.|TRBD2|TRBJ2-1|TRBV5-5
CASSPGLAGGQGEQFF
TGTGCCAGCAGCCCGGGACTAGCGGGAGGGCAGGGGGAGCAGTTCTTC
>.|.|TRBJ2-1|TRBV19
CASSPRGTAYNEQFF
TGTGCCAGTAGCCCGAGGGGGACCGCCTACAATGAGCAGTTCTTC
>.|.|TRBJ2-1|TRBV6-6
CASREEGNEQFF
TGTGCCAGCAGGGAAGAGGGGAATGAGCAGTTCTTC
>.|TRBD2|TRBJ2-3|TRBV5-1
CASSLSVQAGVGDTQYF
TGCGCCAGCAGCTTGTCCGTCCAAGCGGGAGTAGGAGATACGCAGTATTTT
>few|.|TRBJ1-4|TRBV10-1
CASSESGRWNEKLFF
TGCGCCAGCAGTGAGTCGGGACGGTGGAATGAAAAACTGTTTTTT
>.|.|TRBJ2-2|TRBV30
CAWSLGSYGELFF
TGTGCCTGGAGTCTGGGATCCTACGGGGAGCTGTTTTTT
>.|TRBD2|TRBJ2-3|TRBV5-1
CASSLDRLGGRRTDTQYF
TGCGCCAGCAGCTTGGATCGGCTTGGCGGGAGGAGGACAGATACGCAGTATTTT
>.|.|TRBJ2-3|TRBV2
CASIGDTDTQYF
TGTGCCAGCATCGGAGATACAGATACGCAGTATTTT
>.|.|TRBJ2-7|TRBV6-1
CASGDYEQYF
TGTGCCAGCGGGGATTACGAGCAGTACTTC
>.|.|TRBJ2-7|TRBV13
CASSPLTGTAGEQYF
TGTGCCAGCAGCCCCCTGACAGGAACAGCGGGCGAGCAGTACTTC
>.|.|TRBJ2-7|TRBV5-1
CASSPGSQTPSYEQYF
TGCGCCAGCAGCCCGGGGAGCCAGACTCCTTCCTACGAGCAGTACTTC
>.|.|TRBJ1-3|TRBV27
CASSITGRRSGNTIYF
TGTGCCAGCAGTATAACAGGACGCCGTTCAGGAAACACCATATATTTT
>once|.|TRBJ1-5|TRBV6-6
CASSPGRTNQPQHF
TGTGCCAGCAGCCCCGGACGGACTAATCAGCCCCAGCATTTT
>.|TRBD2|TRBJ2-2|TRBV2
CASTGLAGFTGELFF
TGTGCCAGCACCGGGCTAGCGGGCTTCACCGGGGAGCTGTTTTTT
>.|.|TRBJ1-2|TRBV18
CASSPQGIENGYTF
TGTGCCAGCTCACCACAGGGAATTGAGAATGGCTACACCTTC
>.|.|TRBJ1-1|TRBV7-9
CASSTTLGGTEAFF
TGTGCCAGCAGCACCACACTAGGGGGCACTGAAGCTTTCTTT
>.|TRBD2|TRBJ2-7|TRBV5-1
CASSGTSGGSYEQYF
TGCGCCAGCAGCGGAACTAGCGGGGGAAGCTACGAGCAGTACTTC
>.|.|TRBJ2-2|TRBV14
CASSPRRVSGNTGELFF
TGTGCCAGCAGCCCCCGTCGCGTATCGGGGAACACCGGGGAGCTGTTTTTT
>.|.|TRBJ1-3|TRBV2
CASSEFGTSGNTIYF
TGTGCCAGCAGTGAATTCGGCACCTCTGGAAACACCATATATTTT